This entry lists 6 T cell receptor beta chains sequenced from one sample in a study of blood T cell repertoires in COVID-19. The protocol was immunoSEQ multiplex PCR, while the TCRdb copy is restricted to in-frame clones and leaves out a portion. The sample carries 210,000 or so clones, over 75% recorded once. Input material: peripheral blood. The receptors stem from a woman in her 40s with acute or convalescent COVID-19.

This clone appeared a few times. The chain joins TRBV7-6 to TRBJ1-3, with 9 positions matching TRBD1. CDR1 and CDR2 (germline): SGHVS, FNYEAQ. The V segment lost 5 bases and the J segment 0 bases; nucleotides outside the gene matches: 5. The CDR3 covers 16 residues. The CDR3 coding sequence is TGTGCCAGCAGCCTCCGGGACAGGGTCTCTGGAAACACCATATATTTT. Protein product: CASSLRDRVSGNTIYF.

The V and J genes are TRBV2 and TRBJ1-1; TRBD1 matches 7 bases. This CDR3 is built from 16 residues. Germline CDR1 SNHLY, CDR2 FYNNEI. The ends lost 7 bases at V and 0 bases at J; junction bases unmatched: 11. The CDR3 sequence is CASIPFSGGLNTEAFF. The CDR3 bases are TGTGCCAGCATTCCCTTTTCAGGGGGATTGAACACTGAAGCTTTCTTT.

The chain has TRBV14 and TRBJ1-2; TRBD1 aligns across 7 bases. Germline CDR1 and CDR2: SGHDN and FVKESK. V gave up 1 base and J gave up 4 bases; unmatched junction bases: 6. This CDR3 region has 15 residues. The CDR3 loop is CASSQVVGQVYGYTF. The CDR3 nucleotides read TGTGCCAGCAGCCAAGTCGTCGGACAGGTCTATGGCTACACCTTC.

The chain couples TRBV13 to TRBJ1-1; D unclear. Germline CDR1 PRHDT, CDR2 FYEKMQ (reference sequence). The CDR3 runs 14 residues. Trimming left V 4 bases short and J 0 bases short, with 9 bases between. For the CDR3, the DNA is TGTGCCAGCAGCTCACTTAGCTTGAACACTGAAGCTTTCTTT. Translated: CASSSLSLNTEAFF.

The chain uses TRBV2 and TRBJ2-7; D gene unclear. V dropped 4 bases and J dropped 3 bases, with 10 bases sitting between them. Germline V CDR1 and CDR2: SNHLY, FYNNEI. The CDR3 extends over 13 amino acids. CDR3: CASSVGRDYEQYV. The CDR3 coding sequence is TGTGCCAGCAGTGTGGGCAGAGACTACGAGCAGTACGTC.

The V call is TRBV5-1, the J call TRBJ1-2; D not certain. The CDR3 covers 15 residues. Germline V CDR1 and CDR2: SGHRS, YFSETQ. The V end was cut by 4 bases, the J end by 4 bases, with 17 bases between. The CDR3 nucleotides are TGCGCCAGCAGCGGCAGCCCCGCGGCTGCCTATGGCTACACCTTC. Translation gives CASSGSPAAAYGYTF. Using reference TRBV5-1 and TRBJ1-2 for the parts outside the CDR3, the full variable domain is KAGVTQTPRYLIKTRGQQVTLSCSPISGHRSVSWYQQTPGQGLQFLFEYFSETQRNKGNFPGRFSGRQFSNSRSEMNVSTLELGDSALYLCASSGSPAAAYGYTFGSGTRLTVV.